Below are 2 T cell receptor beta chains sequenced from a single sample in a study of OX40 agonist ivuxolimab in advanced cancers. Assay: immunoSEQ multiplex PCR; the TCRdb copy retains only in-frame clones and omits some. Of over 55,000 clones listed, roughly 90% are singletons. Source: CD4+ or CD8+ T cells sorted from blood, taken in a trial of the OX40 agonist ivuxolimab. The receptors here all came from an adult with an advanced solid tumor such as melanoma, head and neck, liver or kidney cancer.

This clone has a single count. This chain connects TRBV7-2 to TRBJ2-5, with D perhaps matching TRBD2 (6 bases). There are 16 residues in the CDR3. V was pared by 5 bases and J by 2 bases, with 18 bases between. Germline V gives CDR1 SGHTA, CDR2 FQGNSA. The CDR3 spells CASSPSSGPGQETQYF. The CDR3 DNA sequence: TGTGCCAGCAGCCCCTCGAGCGGGCCGGGGCAAGAGACCCAGTACTTC.

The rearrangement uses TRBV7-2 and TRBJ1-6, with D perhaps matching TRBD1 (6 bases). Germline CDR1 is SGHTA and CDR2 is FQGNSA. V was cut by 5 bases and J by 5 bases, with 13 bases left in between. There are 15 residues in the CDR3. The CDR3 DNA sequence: TGTGCCAGCAGCCCGAGGGGACAAAATAATTCACCCCTCCACTTT. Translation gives CASSPRGQNNSPLHF.